These 4 T cell receptor beta chains were all obtained from the same sample, sequenced in a study of immune cell composition in non-small cell lung cancer. The normal lung sample lay at least 3 cm, and maximally far, from the tumour. TCRdb keeps only in-frame clones here, not all; method: immunoSEQ multiplex PCR. Of several thousand clones in the sample, over 65% were seen once. Sequencing was carried out using non-adjacent lung tissue. The receptor source for this set is a human donor with non-small cell lung cancer.

V gene TRBV20-1 combines with J gene TRBJ2-5, with D possibly being TRBD2 (5 bases). CDR1 DFQATT and CDR2 SNEGSKA come from the germline V gene (reference sequence). The CDR3 is 10 amino acids. V was cut by 5 bases and J by 5 bases, with 6 bases left in between. The CDR3 protein is CSAGEETQYF. The CDR3 DNA is TGCAGTGCTGGGGAGGAGACCCAGTACTTC.

The genes are TRBV19 and TRBJ2-3, with TRBD1 identical over 9 bases. Germline V gene data show CDR1 as LNHDA and CDR2 as SQIVND (reference sequence). V shed 8 bases and J 3 bases; nucleotides not matched to a gene: 6. This CDR3 has 14 amino acids. CDR3 protein: CASSNRGLTDTQYF. CDR3 nucleotides: TGTGCCAGTTCGAACAGGGGGCTGACAGATACGCAGTATTTT.

The chain recombines TRBV6-1 with TRBJ1-2, with D possibly matching TRBD1 (6 bases). Germline V CDR1 and CDR2: MNHNS, SASEGT. CDR3 length: 15 amino acids. Trimming shortened V by 3 bases and J by 0 bases, and 11 bases separated the two germline ends. This CDR3 is CASSEMTGTNYGYTF. In DNA, the CDR3 is TGTGCCAGCAGTGAGATGACAGGAACTAACTATGGCTACACCTTC.

This clone was seen only once. The chain joins TRBV19 to TRBJ1-1, with 7 bases fitting TRBD1. CDR3 size: 15 residues. Germline V gene lookup returns CDR1 LNHDA and CDR2 SQIVND (reference sequence). V lost 6 bases and J lost 0; bases outside the gene matches: 7. The CDR3 sequence is CASRDTGVVNTEAFF. CDR3 DNA: TGTGCCAGTAGGGATACAGGGGTGGTGAACACTGAAGCTTTCTTT.